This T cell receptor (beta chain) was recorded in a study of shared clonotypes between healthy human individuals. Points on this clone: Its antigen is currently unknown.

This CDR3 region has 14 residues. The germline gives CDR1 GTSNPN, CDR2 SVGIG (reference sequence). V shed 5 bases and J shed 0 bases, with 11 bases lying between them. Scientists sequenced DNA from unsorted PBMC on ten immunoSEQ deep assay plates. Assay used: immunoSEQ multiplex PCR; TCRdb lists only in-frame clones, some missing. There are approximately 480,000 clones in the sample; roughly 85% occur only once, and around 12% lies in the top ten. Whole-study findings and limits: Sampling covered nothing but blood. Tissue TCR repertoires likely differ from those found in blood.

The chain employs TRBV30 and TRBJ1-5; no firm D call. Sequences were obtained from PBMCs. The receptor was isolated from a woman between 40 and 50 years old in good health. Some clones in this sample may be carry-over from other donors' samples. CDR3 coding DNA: TGTGCCTGGCAAAGCAGCTATAGCAATCAGCCCCAGCATTTT. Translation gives CAWQSSYSNQPQHF.